The entry below describes one T cell receptor (beta chain). These data are taken from a study of blood T cell repertoires in COVID-19. Here immunoSEQ multiplex PCR was the method, and the copy in TCRdb shows in-frame clones only, minus some. Of approximately 220,000 clones in the sample, around 83% were seen once. Germline V lookup: CDR1 SGHTA, CDR2 FQGNSA. V gave up 4 bases and J gave up 5 bases, with 17 bases separating them. The CDR3 is 15 residues long. This sequence joins TRBV7-2 and TRBJ2-5; unclear D gene. What was sequenced was peripheral blood. The clonotype was recovered from a woman aged 45-60 years with acute or convalescent COVID-19. The CDR3, as DNA: TGTGCCAGCAGCTCAGGATCCCTCGATGGGGAGACCCAGTACTTC. It encodes CASSSGSLDGETQYF. The complete variable domain, with remaining parts taken from reference TRBV7-2 and TRBJ2-5, reads GAGVSQSPSNKVTEKGKDVELRCDPISGHTALYWYRQSLGQGLEFLIYFQGNSAPDKSGLPSDRFSAERTGGSVSTLTIQRTQQEDSAVYLCASSSGSLDGETQYFGPGTRLLVL.